The sequence of this T cell receptor (beta chain) was determined in a study of identical twins. Study observations and caveats: There was more out-of-frame TCR alpha sharing in monozygotic twins than models estimated.

This CDR3 comprises 15 residues. Trimming shortened V by 0 bases and J by 7 bases, and 14 bases separated the two germline ends. In germline, CDR1 is LGHDT, CDR2 YNNKEL (reference sequence). This clonotype was seen a handful of times. Its specificity is not known. The cDNA had a unique molecular identifier and a template-switch universal primer site. TCRdb reprocessed the 5' RACE reads with MiXCR, giving one entry per CDR3 protein. This sample has roughly 540,000 distinct CDR3 sequences, with about 20% found just once. The sample was also reused in another study, on T cells expressing NK-cell markers. That source reports: Researchers got TCR beta repertoires out of sorted CD3+CD56+NKG2C+, CD3+CD56+NKG2C- and CD3+CD56-NKG2C+ T cells.

The TCR comes from a woman aged 18-30 years in good health. The sequenced sample was CD4+ T cells sorted from blood. The chain uses TRBV3-1 and TRBJ2-3; possibly TRBD1 or TRBD2 for D (5 bases each). CDR3 region: CASSQEPGPVNTQYF. CDR3 coding DNA: TGTGCCAGCAGCCAAGAACCGGGACCCGTAAATACGCAGTATTTT.